The 14 T cell receptor beta chains given below trace back to one sample, sequenced in a study of cytomegalovirus exposure and HLA in healthy donors. 13 Jbeta primers and 60 Vbeta primers were used for the PCR. The repertoire was sequenced with immunoSEQ multiplex PCR; TCRdb's copy has only in-frame clones and lacks some. The table records under 250,000 clones, 80% to 90% of them present only once. The sample taken for sequencing was PBMCs. The receptor set was obtained from a girl aged 2-10 years in good health and CMV-seronegative.

The chain couples TRBV25-1 to TRBJ1-2; 7 positions match TRBD1. Trimming removed 3 bases from V and 7 bases from J; junction bases left unmatched: 11. CDR1 is MGHDK, CDR2 SYGVNS, per germline. CDR3 length: 15 amino acids. CDR3: CASSDSDRASTGYTF. The CDR3 nucleotides read TGTGCCAGCAGTGATTCCGACAGGGCAAGCACTGGCTACACCTTC.

This chain uses TRBV10-1 with TRBJ2-3, with 7 bases aligning to TRBD2. Germline CDR1 is WNHNN and CDR2 is SYGVQD (reference sequence). The CDR3 is made up of 14 amino acids. The V segment lost 6 bases and the J segment 1 base; nucleotides outside the gene matches: 4. CDR3 amino acids: CASSPAGRTDTQYF. DNA of the CDR3: TGCGCCAGCAGCCCAGCGGGGCGCACAGATACGCAGTATTTT.

V is TRBV6-1 and J is TRBJ1-1; tentatively, D is TRBD1 (6 bases). Germline CDR1 reads MNHNS; CDR2 reads SASEGT. V dropped 7 bases and J dropped 2 bases, with 14 bases sitting between them. The CDR3 has 14 residues. The CDR3 protein is CASKRDTLNTEAFF. CDR3 coding DNA: TGTGCCAGCAAAAGGGACACCTTAAACACTGAAGCTTTCTTT.

The gene calls are TRBV6-6 and TRBJ2-1; 11 positions match TRBD2. CDR1 MNHNY and CDR2 SVGAGI come from the germline V gene (reference sequence). V was pared by 5 bases and J by 14 bases, with 11 bases of the junction left unmatched. The CDR3 is 14 amino acids. The DNA for the CDR3 is TGTGCCAGCAGTCTCTTAGCGGGAGGGGGTTTTAAGTTCTTC. It codes for CASSLLAGGGFKFF.

This chain joins TRBV2 and TRBJ2-2; 8 nucleotides line up with TRBD2. Trimming took 2 bases from V and 1 from J; bases not matched to a gene: 12. This CDR3 has 19 amino acids. Germline V gene lookup returns CDR1 SNHLY and CDR2 FYNNEI. CDR3 DNA: TGTGCCAGCAGTGAACCAAAAGAACTGAGCGGGGGGAACACCGGGGAGCTGTTTTTT. Amino acid sequence: CASSEPKELSGGNTGELFF.

The chain uses TRBV30 and TRBJ2-3, with TRBD2 identical over 7 bases. Germline trimming cut 0 bases from V and 4 bases from J; bases unmatched to any gene: 7. Per the germline V gene, CDR1 is GTSNPN and CDR2 is SVGIG (reference sequence). CDR3 length: 15 amino acids. CDR3 nucleotide sequence: TGTGCCTGGAGTGTAGGGGCGGGAGTCGCAGATACGCAGTATTTT. This gives the protein CAWSVGAGVADTQYF.

V gene TRBV9 combines with J gene TRBJ2-5; 8 nucleotides line up with TRBD1. The CDR3 has 15 residues. V gave up 3 bases and J gave up 1 base; unmatched junction bases: 5. Germline V gene lookup returns CDR1 SGDLS and CDR2 YYNGEE. The CDR3 region is CASSGPTGAQETQYF. CDR3 nucleotide sequence: TGTGCCAGCAGCGGACCGACAGGGGCCCAAGAGACCCAGTACTTC.

This chain uses TRBV4-2 with TRBJ2-1; TRBD2 matches 9 bases. CDR1 is LGHNA and CDR2 is YNFKEQ in the germline V gene. The CDR3 consists of 18 residues. V trimming: 0 bases; J trimming: 8 bases; junction bases outside the gene matches: 14. CDR3 sequence reads: CASSQDLSGAGGGDEQFF. The CDR3 DNA reads TGTGCCAGCAGCCAAGATCTTTCCGGGGCGGGAGGGGGAGATGAGCAGTTCTTC.

This clone was seen a single time. The chain links TRBV27 to TRBJ2-1; 8 bases agree with TRBD1. The CDR3 is made up of 15 amino acids. Unmatched junction bases numbered 3, after V lost 3 bases and J lost 2 bases. In germline, CDR1 is MNHEY, CDR2 SMNVEV (reference sequence). CDR3 nucleotide sequence: TGTGCCAGCAGTTTGGGGGACAGGCCCTACAATGAGCAGTTCTTC. This sequence encodes CASSLGDRPYNEQFF.

The chain couples TRBV28 to TRBJ1-4; 9 positions agree with TRBD1. V gave up 4 bases and J gave up 4 bases; unmatched junction bases: 7. This CDR3 spans 16 amino acids. Looked up from germline, CDR1 is MDHEN and CDR2 is SYDVKM. This CDR3 is CASSSGTGPHNEKLFF. The CDR3 region has the DNA TGTGCCAGCAGTTCCGGGACAGGGCCCCATAATGAAAAACTGTTTTTT.

This clone was found once. The V and J genes are TRBV19 and TRBJ1-4; D remains unclear. This CDR3 is 14 amino acids long. Germline CDR1 LNHDA, CDR2 SQIVND (reference sequence). V lost 3 bases, J lost 8 bases, and 13 bases lay in between. DNA of the CDR3: TGTGCCAGTAGTATGTTCAGCAGCGTAGAAAAACTGTTTTTT. Translating it yields CASSMFSSVEKLFF.

The chain combines TRBV9 with TRBJ2-6; D is undetermined. V was shortened by 3 bases and J by 4 bases, with 5 bases between the two germline ends. From germline, CDR1 is SGDLS and CDR2 YYNGEE. CDR3 length: 13 residues. The CDR3, as DNA: TGTGCCAGCAGCGACGCGGGGGCCAACGTCCTGACTTTC. It yields the protein CASSDAGANVLTF.

The V and J genes are TRBV5-1 and TRBJ2-7, with TRBD2 matching 8 bases. CDR1 is SGHRS and CDR2 is YFSETQ in the germline V gene. V trimming: 2 bases; J trimming: 2 bases; junction bases outside the gene matches: 0. The CDR3 is 13 residues long. The CDR3 nucleotides read TGCGCCAGCAGCTTTAGCGGGGCCTACGAGCAGTACTTC. Encoded protein: CASSFSGAYEQYF.

V is TRBV28 and J is TRBJ2-3, with 10 bases matching TRBD2. The trim removed 6 bases at V and 14 bases at J, leaving 8 bases unmatched. Germline CDR1 reads MDHEN; CDR2 reads SYDVKM. The CDR3 loop spans 12 amino acids. Here the CDR3 DNA reads TGTGCCAGCAGGCAAAGCGGGAGGGGGGCGTATTTT. Translated, it gives CASRQSGRGAYF.